Each of the 28 T cell receptor beta chains below was sequenced from the same sample in a study of blood T cell repertoires in COVID-19. Sequenced by immunoSEQ multiplex PCR; TCRdb stores in-frame clones only, minus some. The sample includes about 240,000 clones, over 75% of them seen just once. Sequencing was performed on peripheral blood. The receptors were gathered from a man younger than 45 who had recovered from COVID-19.

This clone was counted between two and nine times. Within the sample, other DNA sequences also encode this same CDR3. The chain couples TRBV7-2 to TRBJ1-5; D gene unclear. CDR1 is SGHTA and CDR2 is FQGNSA in the germline V gene. The CDR3 totals 13 residues. The V end was cut by 2 bases, the J end by 4 bases, with 6 bases between. CDR3 in amino acids: CASSLRGNQPQHF. The DNA of the CDR3 is TGTGCCAGCAGCTTAAGAGGAAATCAGCCCCAGCATTTT.

The genes are TRBV14 and TRBJ2-3; the D gene is possibly TRBD2 (5 bases). Trimming removed 2 bases from V and 3 bases from J, with 6 bases in between. There are 13 residues in the CDR3. Germline values: CDR1 SGHDN, CDR2 FVKESK. The chain's CDR3 is CASSQLATDTQYF. The CDR3 nucleotides read TGTGCCAGCAGCCAACTAGCTACAGATACGCAGTATTTT.

The rearrangement joins TRBV5-1 to TRBJ1-4, with 9 bases fitting TRBD1. V lost 4 bases and J lost 4; bases outside the gene matches: 2. The V gene's germline CDR1 is SGHRS and CDR2 YFSETQ. The CDR3 runs to 14 residues. Here the CDR3 reads CASSQDRGNEKLFF. CDR3 coding DNA: TGCGCCAGCAGCCAGGACAGGGGTAATGAAAAACTGTTTTTT.

The chain has TRBV29-1 and TRBJ1-2, with D unresolved. Germline V CDR1 and CDR2: SQVTM, ANQGSEA. This CDR3 region has 12 residues. The V and J ends lost 3 bases and 4 bases respectively, with 9 bases between them. The CDR3 sequence is CSVDFGGYGYTF. CDR3 sequence (DNA): TGCAGCGTTGATTTTGGAGGCTATGGCTACACCTTC.

The chain uses TRBV13 and TRBJ2-3; D may be TRBD1 (6 bases). V lost 4 bases, J lost 4 bases, and 18 bases lay in between. The CDR3 is made up of 16 amino acids. Germline assignment: CDR1 PRHDT and CDR2 FYEKMQ (reference sequence). The DNA for the CDR3 is TGTGCCAGCAGCTCCCAGGGGCTGAGCGCGGCAGATACGCAGTATTTT. As protein: CASSSQGLSAADTQYF.

The chain is built from TRBV10-1 and TRBJ1-6; D gene ambiguous. Deletions cut 3 bases from V and 6 bases from J, with 12 bases between. CDR1 is WNHNN and CDR2 is SYGVQD in the germline V gene (reference sequence). The CDR3 runs to 15 residues. The CDR3 coding sequence is TGCGCCAGCAGTGAAGGACGGAGGATTAATTCACCCCTCCACTTT. The encoded protein is CASSEGRRINSPLHF.

This chain uses TRBV19 with TRBJ1-2; TRBD1 matches 7 bases. CDR1 and CDR2 (germline): LNHDA, SQIVND (reference sequence). The junction had 10 bases not matched to a gene; V was cut back by 8 bases and J by 4 bases. This CDR3 region has 14 residues. CDR3 amino acids: CASGTTGASYGYTF. In DNA, the CDR3 is TGTGCCAGTGGTACCACAGGGGCTAGCTATGGCTACACCTTC.

This sequence joins TRBV7-8 and TRBJ2-3; no firm D call. CDR3 length: 14 residues. Trimming took off 5 bases at V and 3 bases at J, with 12 bases between the two ends. In germline, CDR1 is SGHVS, CDR2 FQNEAQ. CDR3 nucleotides: TGTGCCAGCAGCCCAAGACCGCGGACAGATACGCAGTATTTT. It yields the protein CASSPRPRTDTQYF.

The CDR3 region has the DNA TGTGCCAGCAGCGTACTGAGGACAGGGGACACCGGGGAGCTGTTTTTT. Its protein is CASSVLRTGDTGELFF. V usage is TRBV9 and J usage is TRBJ2-2; TRBD1 matches 9 bases. CDR1 and CDR2 from the germline V gene are SGDLS and YYNGEE. The CDR3 has 16 residues. V lost 1 base, J lost 3 bases, and 4 bases stayed unmatched.

The chain uses TRBV5-1 and TRBJ1-1; D unresolved. The CDR3 consists of 14 residues. Germline V gene data show CDR1 as SGHRS and CDR2 as YFSETQ. Trimming cost V 4 bases and J 1 base, with 11 bases left between them. CDR3: CASSHLAENTEAFF. CDR3 nucleotide sequence: TGCGCCAGCAGCCATCTTGCAGAGAACACTGAAGCTTTCTTT.

The CDR3 loop reads CASSPGTAGTGELFF. The CDR3 DNA follows: TGTGCCAGCAGCCCTGGGACAGCCGGCACCGGGGAGCTGTTTTTT. V and J are TRBV7-3 and TRBJ2-2; TRBD1 matches 7 bases. V shed 5 bases, J shed 4 bases, and the junction held 7 bases outside the gene matches. The germline V gene encodes CDR1 SGHTA and CDR2 FQGTGA. This CDR3 has 15 residues.

This chain links TRBV19 with TRBJ1-4; D gene uncertain. The CDR3 covers 15 residues. Germline V lookup: CDR1 LNHDA, CDR2 SQIVND (reference sequence). V gave up 3 bases and J gave up 5 bases, with 13 bases separating them. The CDR3 DNA reads as TGTGCCAGTAGTATTCAGGTTCTTGCAAATGAAAAACTGTTTTTT. Protein: CASSIQVLANEKLFF.

The rearrangement uses TRBV19 and TRBJ1-1; 11 bases are shared with TRBD1. CDR1 and CDR2 (germline): LNHDA, SQIVND (reference sequence). Germline trimming cut 4 bases from V and 10 bases from J; bases unmatched to any gene: 5. This CDR3 is built from 13 residues. CDR3 protein: CASSRGQGVRAFF. The CDR3 region has the DNA TGTGCCAGTAGTAGGGGACAGGGGGTCCGAGCTTTCTTT.

The chain's CDR3 is CASSSTGTLAKNIQYF. CDR3 nucleotides: TGTGCCAGCAGCTCTACAGGGACCCTAGCCAAAAACATTCAGTACTTC. This chain links TRBV11-2 with TRBJ2-4, with D perhaps matching TRBD1 (6 bases). Per germline, CDR1 SGHAT and CDR2 FQNNGV. The length of the CDR3 is 16 residues. V lost 4 bases and J 0 bases, leaving 13 bases between the germline ends.

The chain links TRBV5-1 to TRBJ1-2; TRBD1 might be the D (6 bases). The CDR3 extends over 14 amino acids. CDR1 SGHRS and CDR2 YFSETQ come from the germline V gene. The V gene lost 2 bases and the J gene lost 4 bases, with 12 bases spanning the gap. CDR3 protein: CASSFETGSYGYTF. In DNA form, the CDR3 reads TGCGCCAGCAGCTTCGAGACAGGCTCCTATGGCTACACCTTC.

The rearrangement uses TRBV7-9 and TRBJ1-2, with 7 positions matching TRBD1. This CDR3 has 12 residues. Germline V gene lookup returns CDR1 SEHNR and CDR2 FQNEAQ (reference sequence). V dropped 5 bases and J dropped 4; count of bases not matched to a gene: 1. The CDR3 nucleotides are TGTGCCAGCAGCCGACAGGGCTATGGCTACACCTTC. Translating it yields CASSRQGYGYTF.

Only one count was recorded for this clone. This chain's CDR3 is CASSKPSGGYNEQFF. The CDR3 DNA follows: TGTGCCAGCAGTAAACCTAGCGGGGGATACAATGAGCAGTTCTTC. The chain recombines TRBV6-5 with TRBJ2-1; 10 bases agree with TRBD2. Germline CDR1 reads MNHEY; CDR2 reads SVGAGI. Losses at the gene ends were 5 bases for V and 4 bases for J; bases not matched to a gene: 5. The CDR3 has 15 amino acids.

V and J are TRBV3-1 (or the pseudogene TRBV3-2) and TRBJ1-5; D is perhaps TRBD1 (6 bases). CDR1 LGHDT and CDR2 YNNKEL come from the germline V gene (reference sequence). The V end lost 4 bases, the J end lost 6 bases, and 13 bases lay between the germline ends. There are 14 residues in the CDR3. The CDR3 DNA reads TGTGCCAGCAGCCCACTACAGGGTGGTCAGCCCCAGCATTTT. Encoded protein: CASSPLQGGQPQHF.

This rearrangement joins TRBV5-1 to TRBJ2-5; weak D call: TRBD2 (7 bases). From germline, CDR1 is SGHRS and CDR2 YFSETQ. Trimming took off 4 bases at V and 3 bases at J, with 13 bases between the two ends. This CDR3 comprises 14 residues. The CDR3 reads CASSRGGGEETQYF. The DNA for the CDR3 is TGCGCCAGCAGCCGCGGCGGGGGCGAAGAGACCCAGTACTTC.

This clone was seen a few times. The J gene is TRBJ1-2, the V gene TRBV4-1; tentatively, D is TRBD1 (6 bases). V lost 2 bases, J lost 5 bases, and 15 bases lay in between. CDR3 size: 15 residues. Looked up from germline, CDR1 is MGHRA and CDR2 is YSYEKL. CDR3 DNA: TGCGCCAGCAGCCAAAGCGGACAGAACCCTTATGGCTACACCTTC. Its protein is CASSQSGQNPYGYTF.

This clone was observed a single time. V is TRBV7-9 and J is TRBJ2-5, with a weak D call TRBD2 (5 bases). Germline values: CDR1 SEHNR, CDR2 FQNEAQ (reference sequence). The CDR3 is 16 amino acids. The ends were cut back, 5 bases at V and 1 base at J, with 17 bases in the middle. CDR3 residues: CASSPGDRGVQETQYF. CDR3 DNA sequence: TGTGCCAGCAGCCCGGGTGACCGGGGAGTCCAAGAGACCCAGTACTTC.

V and J are TRBV19 and TRBJ1-5; D gene uncertain. V shed 5 bases and J shed 2 bases, with 10 bases lying between them. Germline-derived CDR1 and CDR2 are LNHDA and SQIVND (reference sequence). The CDR3 extends over 14 amino acids. CDR3 bases: TGTGCCAGTAGTGCGCCCCTGGGCAATCAGCCCCAGCATTTT. Translation gives CASSAPLGNQPQHF.

The chain carries TRBV7-9 and TRBJ2-3; TRBD1 matches at 7 bases. Germline CDR1 and CDR2: SEHNR and FQNEAQ (reference sequence). This CDR3 is 14 amino acids long. Unmatched junction bases numbered 7, after V lost 5 bases and J lost 5 bases. The CDR3 loop is CASSTGRGLDTQYF. In DNA, the CDR3 is TGTGCCAGCAGCACCGGCAGGGGGTTAGATACGCAGTATTTT.

The chain couples TRBV2 to TRBJ2-1, with TRBD1 matching over 10 bases. V lost 6 bases to trimming and J lost 7 bases; unmatched junction nucleotides: 9. CDR1 and CDR2 from the germline V gene are SNHLY and FYNNEI. The length of the CDR3 is 15 residues. As DNA, the CDR3 is TGTGCCAGCAGGCGTCCGGGACAGGGGTCGAATGAGCAGTTCTTC. It codes for CASRRPGQGSNEQFF.

The V gene is TRBV7-2, the J gene TRBJ2-2; no clear D. From germline, CDR1 is SGHTA and CDR2 FQGNSA. V was clipped by 0 bases and J by 2 bases, with 7 bases between them. CDR3 length equals 15 residues. CDR3 coding DNA: TGTGCCAGCAGCTTAGCGGCAGATAACACCGGGGAGCTGTTTTTT. It translates to CASSLAADNTGELFF.

This clone has a single count. This chain links TRBV4-2 with TRBJ1-6, with D possibly matching TRBD1 (5 bases). The V end was cut by 3 bases, the J end by 9 bases, with 12 bases between. CDR1 LGHNA and CDR2 YNFKEQ come from the germline V gene. This CDR3 has 14 amino acids. Here the CDR3 DNA reads TGTGCCAGCAGCCAGTCGCAGGGCGGTTCACCCCTCCACTTT. Its translation is CASSQSQGGSPLHF.

The chain carries TRBV6-5 and TRBJ1-2; tentative D call: TRBD1 (6 bases). Trimming pared 6 bases from V and 7 bases from J, leaving 18 bases between. This CDR3 is 14 amino acids long. Per germline, CDR1 MNHEY and CDR2 SVGAGI. CDR3 DNA sequence: TGTGCCAGCAGGGAGGACAGACTTATCGGTGGCTACACCTTC. It is translated as CASREDRLIGGYTF.

This clone appeared a single time. The gene calls are TRBV7-9 and TRBJ2-5; 10 positions agree with TRBD2. The CDR3 has 18 amino acids. Germline values: CDR1 SEHNR, CDR2 FQNEAQ (reference sequence). V lost 5 bases to trimming and J lost 1 base; unmatched junction nucleotides: 13. The CDR3 sequence: CASSPGLGLAGAQETQYF. In nucleotides, the CDR3 is TGTGCCAGCAGCCCGGGTTTGGGGCTAGCGGGGGCCCAAGAGACCCAGTACTTC.